This TCR beta chain was captured in a study of T cell clonotyping in hematopoietic cell transplantation. CDR3 length: 14 amino acids. V lost 2 bases, J lost 5 bases, and 6 bases stayed unmatched. The germline V gene encodes CDR1 SEHNR and CDR2 FQNEAQ (reference sequence). Some clones are missing from TCRdb's copy, which holds only in-frame ones; the method was immunoSEQ multiplex PCR. Of 10,000 or so clones in the sample, about 75% were seen once. This clonotype was sampled from a female patient aged 45 to 65 who had an allogeneic stem cell transplant from a related donor, so the T cells may come from the graft donor. Some clones in this sample may be carry-over from other donors' samples. The gene calls are TRBV7-9 and TRBJ2-7; TRBD1 matches 7 bases. This sample comprised peripheral blood mononuclear cells, obtained 180 days after allogeneic stem cell transplant. CDR3 sequence: CASSLTGVFDEQYF. As DNA, the CDR3 is TGTGCCAGCAGCTTAACAGGGGTGTTCGACGAGCAGTACTTC.